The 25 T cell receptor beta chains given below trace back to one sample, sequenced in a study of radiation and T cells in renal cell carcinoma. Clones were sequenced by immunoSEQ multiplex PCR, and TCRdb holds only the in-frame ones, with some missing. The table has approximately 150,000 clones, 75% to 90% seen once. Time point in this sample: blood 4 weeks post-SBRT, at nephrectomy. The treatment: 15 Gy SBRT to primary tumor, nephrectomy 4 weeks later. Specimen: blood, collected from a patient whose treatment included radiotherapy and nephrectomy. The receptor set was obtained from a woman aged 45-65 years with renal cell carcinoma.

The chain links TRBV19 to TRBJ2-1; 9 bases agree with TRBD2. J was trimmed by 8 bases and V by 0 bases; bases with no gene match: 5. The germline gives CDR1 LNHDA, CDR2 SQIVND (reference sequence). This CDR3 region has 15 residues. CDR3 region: CASSIEGTSIDEQFF. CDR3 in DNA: TGTGCCAGTAGTATAGAAGGGACTAGCATAGATGAGCAGTTCTTC.

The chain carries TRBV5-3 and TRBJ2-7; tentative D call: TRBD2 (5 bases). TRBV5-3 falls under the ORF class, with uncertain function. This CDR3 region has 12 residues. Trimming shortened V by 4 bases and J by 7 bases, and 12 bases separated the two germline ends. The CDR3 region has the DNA TGTGCCAGAAGCCGGCCGGGCGGGGAGCAGTACTTC. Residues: CARSRPGGEQYF.

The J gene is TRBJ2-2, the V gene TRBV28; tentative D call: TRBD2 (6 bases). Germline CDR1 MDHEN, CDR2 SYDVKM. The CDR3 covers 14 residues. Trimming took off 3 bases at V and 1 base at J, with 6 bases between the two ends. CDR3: CASSFGGNTGELFF. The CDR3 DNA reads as TGTGCCAGCAGTTTCGGGGGGAACACCGGGGAGCTGTTTTTT.

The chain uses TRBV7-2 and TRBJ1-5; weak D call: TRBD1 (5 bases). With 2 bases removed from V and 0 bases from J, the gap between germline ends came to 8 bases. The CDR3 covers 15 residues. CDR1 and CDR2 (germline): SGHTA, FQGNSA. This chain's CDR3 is CASSLMGVSNQPQHF. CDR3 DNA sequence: TGTGCCAGCAGCTTAATGGGGGTTAGCAATCAGCCCCAGCATTTT.

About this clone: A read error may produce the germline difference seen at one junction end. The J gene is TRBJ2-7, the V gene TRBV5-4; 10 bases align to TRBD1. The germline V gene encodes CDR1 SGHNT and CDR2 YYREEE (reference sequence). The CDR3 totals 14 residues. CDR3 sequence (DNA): TGCGCCAGCAGCCAAGGTATAGACAGGGGGCGCATTCACTTC. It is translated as CASSQGIDRGRIHF.

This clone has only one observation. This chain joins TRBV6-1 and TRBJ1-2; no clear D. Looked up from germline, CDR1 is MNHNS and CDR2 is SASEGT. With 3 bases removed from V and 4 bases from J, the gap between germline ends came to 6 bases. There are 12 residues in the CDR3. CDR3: CASSEYTYGYTF. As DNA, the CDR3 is TGTGCCAGCAGTGAGTACACCTATGGCTACACCTTC.

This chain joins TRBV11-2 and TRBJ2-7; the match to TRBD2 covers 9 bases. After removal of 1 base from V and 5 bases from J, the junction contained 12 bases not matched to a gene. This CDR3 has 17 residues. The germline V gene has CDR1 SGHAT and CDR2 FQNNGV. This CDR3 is CASSLGRVAGEMDEQYF. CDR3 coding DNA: TGTGCCAGCAGCTTAGGTCGGGTAGCGGGAGAAATGGACGAGCAGTACTTC.

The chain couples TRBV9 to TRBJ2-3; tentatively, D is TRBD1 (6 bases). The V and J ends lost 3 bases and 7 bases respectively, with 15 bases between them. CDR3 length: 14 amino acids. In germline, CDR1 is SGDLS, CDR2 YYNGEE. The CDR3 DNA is TGTGCCAGCAGCGAGCACCAGGGGCCCTATACGCAGTATTTT. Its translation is CASSEHQGPYTQYF. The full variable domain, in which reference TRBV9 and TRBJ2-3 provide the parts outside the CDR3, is DSGVTQTPKHLITATGQRVTLRCSPRSGDLSVYWYQQSLDQGLQFLIQYYNGEERAKGNILERFSAQQFPDLHSELNLSSLELGDSALYFCASSEHQGPYTQYFGPGTRLTVL.

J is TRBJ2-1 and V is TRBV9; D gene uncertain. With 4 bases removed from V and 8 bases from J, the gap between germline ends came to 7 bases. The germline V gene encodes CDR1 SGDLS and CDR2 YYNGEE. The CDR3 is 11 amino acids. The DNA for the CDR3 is TGTGCCAGCAGCCCAGGTCATGAGCAGTTCTTC. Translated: CASSPGHEQFF.

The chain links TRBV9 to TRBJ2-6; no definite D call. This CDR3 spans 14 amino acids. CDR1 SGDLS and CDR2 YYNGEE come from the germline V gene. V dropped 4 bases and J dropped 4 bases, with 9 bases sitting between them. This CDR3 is CASSPRPGANVLTF. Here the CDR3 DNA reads TGTGCCAGCAGCCCCCGTCCCGGGGCCAACGTCCTGACTTTC. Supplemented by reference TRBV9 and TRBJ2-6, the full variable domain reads DSGVTQTPKHLITATGQRVTLRCSPRSGDLSVYWYQQSLDQGLQFLIQYYNGEERAKGNILERFSAQQFPDLHSELNLSSLELGDSALYFCASSPRPGANVLTFGAGSRLTVL.

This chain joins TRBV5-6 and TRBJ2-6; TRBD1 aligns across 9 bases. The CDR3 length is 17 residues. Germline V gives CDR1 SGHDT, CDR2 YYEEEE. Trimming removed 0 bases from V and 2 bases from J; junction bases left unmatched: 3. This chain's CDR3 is CASSLETGGAGANVLTF. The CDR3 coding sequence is TGTGCCAGCAGCTTGGAGACAGGGGGTGCTGGGGCCAACGTCCTGACTTTC.

The CDR3 protein is CASSRMGSNQPQHF. The CDR3 DNA follows: TGTGCCAGCAGCCGGATGGGTAGCAATCAGCCCCAGCATTTT. The J gene is TRBJ1-5, the V gene TRBV9, with no clear D. V was pared by 4 bases and J by 0 bases, with 8 bases between. The CDR3 has 14 residues. Germline CDR1 SGDLS, CDR2 YYNGEE.

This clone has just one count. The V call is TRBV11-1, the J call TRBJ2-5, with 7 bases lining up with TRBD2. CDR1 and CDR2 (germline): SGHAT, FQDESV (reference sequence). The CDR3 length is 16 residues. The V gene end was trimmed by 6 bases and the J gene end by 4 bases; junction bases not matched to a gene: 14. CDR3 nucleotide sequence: TGTGCCAGCAGACCCCGTGGGAGGGCCCGCGGAGAGACCCAGTACTTC. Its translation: CASRPRGRARGETQYF. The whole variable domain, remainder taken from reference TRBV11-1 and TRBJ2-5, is EAEVAQSPRYKITEKSQAVAFWCDPISGHATLYWYRQILGQGPELLVQFQDESVVDDSQLPKDRFSAERLKGVDSTLKIQPAELGDSAMYLCASRPRGRARGETQYFGPGTRLLVL.

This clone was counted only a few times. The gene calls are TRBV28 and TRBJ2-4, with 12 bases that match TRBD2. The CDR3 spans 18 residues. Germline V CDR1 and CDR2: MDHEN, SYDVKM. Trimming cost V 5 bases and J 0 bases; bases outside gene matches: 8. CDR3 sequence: CASSPRTSGALAKNIQYF. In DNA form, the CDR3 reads TGTGCCAGCAGTCCCCGGACTAGCGGGGCACTAGCCAAAAACATTCAGTACTTC.

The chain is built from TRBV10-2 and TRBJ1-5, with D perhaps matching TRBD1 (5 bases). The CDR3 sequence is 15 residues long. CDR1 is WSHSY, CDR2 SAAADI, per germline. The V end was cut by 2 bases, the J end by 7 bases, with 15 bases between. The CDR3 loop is CASSEGRGFGQPQHF. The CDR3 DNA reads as TGCGCCAGCAGTGAGGGTCGGGGGTTCGGGCAGCCCCAGCATTTT.

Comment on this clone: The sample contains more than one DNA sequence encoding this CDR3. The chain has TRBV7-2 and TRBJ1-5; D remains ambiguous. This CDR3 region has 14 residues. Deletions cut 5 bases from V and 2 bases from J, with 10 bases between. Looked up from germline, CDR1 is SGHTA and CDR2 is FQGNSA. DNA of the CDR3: TGTGCCAGCAGCCTGGCGCAGGGCAATCAGCCCCAGCATTTT. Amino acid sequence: CASSLAQGNQPQHF.

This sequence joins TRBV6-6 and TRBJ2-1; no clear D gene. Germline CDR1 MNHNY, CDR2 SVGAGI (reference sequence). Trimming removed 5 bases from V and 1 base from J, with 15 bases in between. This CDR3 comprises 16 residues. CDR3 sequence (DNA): TGTGCCAGCAGTCGCCCTTCTGAGGCTTCCTACAATGAGCAGTTCTTC. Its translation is CASSRPSEASYNEQFF.

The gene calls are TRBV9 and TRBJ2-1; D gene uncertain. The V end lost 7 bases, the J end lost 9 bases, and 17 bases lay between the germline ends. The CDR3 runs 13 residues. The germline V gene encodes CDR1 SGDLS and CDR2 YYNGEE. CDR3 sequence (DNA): TGTGCCAGCGGAGAGGATCCGGCCTTTGAGCAGTTCTTC. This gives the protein CASGEDPAFEQFF.

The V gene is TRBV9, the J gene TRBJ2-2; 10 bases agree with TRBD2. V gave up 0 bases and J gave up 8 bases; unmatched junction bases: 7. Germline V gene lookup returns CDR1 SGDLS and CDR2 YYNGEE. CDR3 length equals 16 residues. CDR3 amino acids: CASSVAASGSSGELFF. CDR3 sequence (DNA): TGTGCCAGCAGCGTAGCGGCTAGCGGGAGTTCTGGGGAGCTGTTTTTT.

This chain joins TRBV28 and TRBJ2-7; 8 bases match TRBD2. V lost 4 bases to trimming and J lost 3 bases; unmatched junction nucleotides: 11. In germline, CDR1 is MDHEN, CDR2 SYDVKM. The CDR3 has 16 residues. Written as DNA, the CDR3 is TGTGCCAGCAGTTCCCCCGCCGCGGGGACTAGCTACGAGCAGTACTTC. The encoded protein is CASSSPAAGTSYEQYF.

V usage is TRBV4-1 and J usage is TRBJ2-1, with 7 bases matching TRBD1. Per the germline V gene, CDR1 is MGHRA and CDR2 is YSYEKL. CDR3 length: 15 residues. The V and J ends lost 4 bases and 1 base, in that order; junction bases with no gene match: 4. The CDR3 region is CASSPRDSSYNEQFF. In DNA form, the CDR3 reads TGCGCCAGCAGCCCCCGGGACAGTTCCTACAATGAGCAGTTCTTC.

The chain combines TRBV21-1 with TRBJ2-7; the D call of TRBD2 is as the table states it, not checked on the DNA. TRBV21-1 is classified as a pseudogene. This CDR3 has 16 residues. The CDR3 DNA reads TGTGCCAGCAGCAAAGCGCCGCGGCGGGGCACCTACGAGCAGTACTTC. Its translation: CASSKAPRRGTYEQYF.

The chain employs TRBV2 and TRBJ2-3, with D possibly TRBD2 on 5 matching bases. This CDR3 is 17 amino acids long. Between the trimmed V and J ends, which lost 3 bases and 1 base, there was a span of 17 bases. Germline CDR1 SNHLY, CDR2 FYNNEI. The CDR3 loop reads CASSDSATTFGTDTQYF. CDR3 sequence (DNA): TGTGCCAGCAGTGATTCTGCGACTACCTTTGGCACAGATACGCAGTATTTT.

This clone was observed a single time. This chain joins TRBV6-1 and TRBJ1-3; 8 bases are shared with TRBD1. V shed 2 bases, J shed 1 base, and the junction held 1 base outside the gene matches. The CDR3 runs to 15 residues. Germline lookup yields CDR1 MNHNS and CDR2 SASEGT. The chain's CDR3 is CASSEQGASGNTIYF. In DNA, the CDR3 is TGTGCCAGCAGTGAACAGGGGGCTTCTGGAAACACCATATATTTT.

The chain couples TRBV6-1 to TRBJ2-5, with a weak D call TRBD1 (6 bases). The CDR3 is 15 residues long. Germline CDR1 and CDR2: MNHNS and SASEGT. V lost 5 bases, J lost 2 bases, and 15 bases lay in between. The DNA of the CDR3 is TGTGCCAGCAGTCTGTTCTGGGACAAACAAGAGACCCAGTACTTC. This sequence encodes CASSLFWDKQETQYF.